This paragraph reports one TCR beta chain. Its target is unknown. These data belong to a study of cytomegalovirus exposure and HLA in healthy donors. General study results and limits: Trimming of TCR beta V- and J-genes showed a link, identified in a later analysis, to a missense DCLRE1C variant. Accurate predictions that matched the HLA-A and HLA-B alleles of most subjects were reportedly made from TCR beta sequences. Presence/absence comparisons presumed near-even sequencing depth among donors.

The PCR had 60 Vbeta and 13 Jbeta primers. Generated by immunoSEQ multiplex PCR, the TCRdb table keeps only in-frame clones and is missing some. The repertoire holds 310,000 or so clones, roughly 90% seen once, with around 2.1% in the top ten. The CDR3 spans 10 residues. Trimming removed 8 bases at V and 7 bases at J, with 5 bases between. Germline V CDR1 and CDR2: SEHNR, FQNEAQ (reference sequence). This receptor was obtained from a woman aged 18-30 years in good health and CMV-seronegative. What was sequenced was PBMCs. V and J are TRBV7-9 and TRBJ2-2; no firm D call. CDR3 loop: CASLYGELFF. The CDR3, as DNA: TGTGCCAGCCTTTACGGGGAGCTGTTTTTT.